This TCR beta chain was recovered during a study of blood T cell repertoires in COVID-19. This CDR3 spans 14 amino acids. V lost 5 bases to trimming and J lost 6 bases, with 16 bases between them. Germline V CDR1 and CDR2: SEHNR, FQNEAQ (reference sequence). The table came from immunoSEQ multiplex PCR; TCRdb's copy has only in-frame clones and leaves some out. This table has roughly 150,000 clones, under 85% appearing once. This TCR derives from a man between 65 and 80 years old with acute or convalescent COVID-19. V and J are TRBV7-9 and TRBJ1-1, with D possibly TRBD1 on 5 matching bases. Sequenced material: peripheral blood. The CDR3 DNA reads TGTGCCAGCAGCCCGCCGGTTGGGGGGGCTGAAGCTTTCTTT. Amino acids: CASSPPVGGAEAFF. Supplemented by reference TRBV7-9 and TRBJ1-1, the full variable domain reads DTGVSQNPRHKITKRGQNVTFRCDPISEHNRLYWYRQTLGQGPEFLTYFQNEAQLEKSRLLSDRFSAERPKGSFSTLEIQRTEQGDSAMYLCASSPPVGGAEAFFGQGTRLTVV.